The 26 T cell receptor beta chains in this list originate from one sample, sequenced in a study of blood T cells in healthy people across ages. A J-beta primer mix and a sample-barcoded 5' primer were used in a second PCR of about 7 to 12 cycles. TCRdb fed the 5' RACE reads into MiXCR, producing one record per CDR3 protein. The sample contains 1.4 million or so distinct CDR3 sequences, 40% to 45% of which appear only once. Material: blood. The origin of the receptors is a woman under 30 in good health.

The V and J genes are TRBV27 and TRBJ2-3; D is possibly TRBD2 (5 bases). The germline V gene has CDR1 MNHEY and CDR2 SMNVEV (reference sequence). Trimming stripped 7 bases from V and 4 bases from J, with 15 bases between. This CDR3 is 14 amino acids long. The CDR3 protein is CASTPASRADTQYF. The CDR3 DNA sequence: TGTGCCAGCACCCCGGCTAGCCGAGCAGATACGCAGTATTTT.

The rearrangement joins TRBV7-2 to TRBJ2-5; 8 bases are a match to TRBD1. The CDR3 is 15 amino acids. The germline V gene encodes CDR1 SGHTA and CDR2 FQGNSA. J was trimmed by 9 bases and V by 6 bases; bases with no gene match: 15. CDR3 coding DNA: TGTGCCAGCAGACAAAGACAGGGGCCGATGTGGGCCCAGTACTTC. It translates to CASRQRQGPMWAQYF.

This chain uses TRBV4-3 with TRBJ2-7; TRBD2 aligns across 10 bases. The ends lost 4 bases at V and 7 bases at J; junction bases unmatched: 16. Germline V gives CDR1 LGHNA, CDR2 YSLEER. The CDR3 is 17 amino acids. The CDR3 coding sequence is TGCGCCAGCAGCCGCGGGATGGGGACTAGCGTCCTCTATGAGCAGTACTTC. Residues: CASSRGMGTSVLYEQYF.

About this clonotype itself: The germline gene is not matched at one end of the junction; a read error may be the cause. This chain connects TRBV6-5 to TRBJ1-2, with 9 bases fitting TRBD1. This CDR3 is 14 amino acids long. Germline loops: CDR1 MNHEY, CDR2 SVGAGI. The CDR3 bases are TGTGCCAGCAGCCGGGACAGGGAGAACTATAGCTACACCTTC. Encoded protein: CASSRDRENYSYTF.

This chain links TRBV27 with TRBJ2-7; 10 bases line up with TRBD2. Looked up from germline, CDR1 is MNHEY and CDR2 is SMNVEV (reference sequence). The V segment lost 4 bases and the J segment 4 bases; nucleotides outside the gene matches: 4. This CDR3 has 14 residues. CDR3 protein: CASSWTSGYYEQYF. CDR3 DNA sequence: TGTGCCAGCAGTTGGACTAGCGGTTATTACGAGCAGTACTTC.

This chain joins TRBV9 and TRBJ2-1, with no clear D. V lost 2 bases and J 7 bases, leaving 10 bases between the germline ends. CDR1 and CDR2 (germline): SGDLS, YYNGEE. This CDR3 region has 13 residues. For the CDR3, the DNA is TGTGCCAGCAGCGTCCTAGACCAGAATGAGCAGTTCTTC. It specifies CASSVLDQNEQFF. Looking up the rest from reference TRBV9 and TRBJ2-1 gives the full variable domain: DSGVTQTPKHLITATGQRVTLRCSPRSGDLSVYWYQQSLDQGLQFLIQYYNGEERAKGNILERFSAQQFPDLHSELNLSSLELGDSALYFCASSVLDQNEQFFGPGTRLTVL.

This clonotype was counted once. The chain carries TRBV20-1 and TRBJ2-1; D perhaps matches TRBD2 (6 bases). The J call may be wrong; the DNA end is better matched by TRBJ2-7. This CDR3 spans 15 amino acids. Germline loops: CDR1 DFQATT, CDR2 SNEGSKA (reference sequence). CDR3 amino acids: CSAREGGNSYNEQYF. The DNA of the CDR3 is TGCAGTGCTAGAGAAGGAGGGAACTCCTACAATGAGCAGTACTTC.

The chain combines TRBV4-1 with TRBJ2-7; D remains unclear. Trimming left V 3 bases short and J 4 bases short, with 19 bases between. The CDR3 spans 16 residues. Germline V gene sequence: CDR1 MGHRA, CDR2 YSYEKL. CDR3 DNA sequence: TGCGCCAGCAGCCACGCCGGAAGAACGGGCTTTTACGAGCAGTACTTC. As protein: CASSHAGRTGFYEQYF.

The rearrangement links TRBV20-1 to TRBJ2-1; 14 bases fit TRBD2. The CDR3 runs to 17 residues. V shed 6 bases and J 7 bases; nucleotides not matched to a gene: 14. CDR1 and CDR2 from the germline V gene are DFQATT and SNEGSKA (reference sequence). CDR3 nucleotides: TGCAGTGCCCCACGGGGACTAGCGGGAGTATGGACGAATGAGCAGTTCTTC. Translated, it gives CSAPRGLAGVWTNEQFF.

The V gene is TRBV6-1, the J gene TRBJ2-3; TRBD1 aligns across 8 bases. V gave up 4 bases and J gave up 4 bases; unmatched junction bases: 10. CDR3 length equals 16 residues. Germline CDR1 and CDR2: MNHNS and SASEGT. The CDR3 loop reads CASSVRQGIGADTQYF. CDR3 coding DNA: TGTGCCAGCAGTGTCAGACAGGGGATTGGAGCAGATACGCAGTATTTT.

The chain recombines TRBV10-3 with TRBJ2-3; D remains ambiguous. CDR3 length equals 10 residues. V was cut by 10 bases and J by 5 bases, with 7 bases left in between. Per the germline V gene, CDR1 is ENHRY and CDR2 is SYGVKD. CDR3 in amino acids: CATLGDTQYF. As DNA, the CDR3 is TGTGCCACCCTCGGAGATACGCAGTATTTT.

The chain recombines TRBV6-5 with TRBJ2-7; tentative D call: TRBD1 (5 bases). There are 14 residues in the CDR3. Germline V gives CDR1 MNHEY, CDR2 SVGAGI. Trimming removed 2 bases at V and 0 bases at J, with 8 bases between. Written as DNA, the CDR3 is TGTGCCAGCAGTTACGGGGCCGTCTCCTACGAGCAGTACTTC. Its translation: CASSYGAVSYEQYF.

This clonotype appeared a few times. J is TRBJ1-2 and V is TRBV27; D might be TRBD1 (5 bases). The CDR3 contains 15 residues. The V gene's germline CDR1 is MNHEY and CDR2 SMNVEV (reference sequence). The V gene lost 8 bases and the J gene lost 5 bases, with 21 bases spanning the gap. The DNA of the CDR3 is TGTGCCAGCGCCCCCGGGATAGGGGATGTTTATGGCTACACCTTC. It encodes CASAPGIGDVYGYTF.

At least ten counts were recorded for this clonotype. CDR3: CASSSSAVGLNEQYF. As DNA, the CDR3 is TGTGCCAGCAGCTCATCAGCGGTAGGCCTGAATGAGCAGTACTTC. The chain combines TRBV7-3 with TRBJ2-5, with D possibly matching TRBD2 (5 bases). CDR3 length equals 15 residues. The V gene's germline CDR1 is SGHTA and CDR2 FQGTGA. V was shortened by 4 bases and J by 11 bases, with 23 bases between the two germline ends.

The chain recombines TRBV12-3 or TRBV12-4 with TRBJ1-1, with D perhaps TRBD1 (5 bases). V was shortened by 1 base and J by 1 base, with 10 bases between the two germline ends. This CDR3 has 15 amino acids. The CDR3, as DNA: TGTGCCAGCAGTTTAGTTGGACACCAGAACACTGAAGCTTTCTTT. This gives the protein CASSLVGHQNTEAFF.

The chain links TRBV6-6 to TRBJ2-1; D possibly corresponds to TRBD2 (6 bases). Trimming shortened V by 6 bases and J by 2 bases, and 14 bases separated the two germline ends. Germline CDR1 is MNHNY and CDR2 is SVGAGI (reference sequence). The CDR3 spans 15 residues. Written as DNA, the CDR3 is TGTGCCAGCAGAGAGGGACTTCGAACCTACAATGAGCAGTTCTTC. Protein sequence: CASREGLRTYNEQFF.

This clonotype has just a few counts. V and J are TRBV7-2 and TRBJ1-1, with D unclear. The V gene lost 1 base and the J gene lost 3 bases, with 9 bases spanning the gap. The CDR3 sequence is 14 residues long. In germline, CDR1 is SGHTA, CDR2 FQGNSA. CDR3 in DNA: TGTGCCAGCAGCTTAGGTGCAGGACACACTGAAGCTTTCTTT. Its protein is CASSLGAGHTEAFF.

This clonotype was counted a few times. This chain joins TRBV29-1 and TRBJ1-2; possibly TRBD1 for D (6 bases). The germline V gene has CDR1 SQVTM and CDR2 ANQGSEA. V lost 0 bases and J 2 bases, leaving 16 bases between the germline ends. The CDR3 length is 16 residues. The CDR3 here is CSVEDLMGGGNYGYTF. The CDR3 coding sequence is TGCAGCGTTGAAGATCTGATGGGGGGCGGAAACTATGGCTACACCTTC. Supplemented by reference TRBV29-1 and TRBJ1-2, the full variable domain reads SAVISQKPSRDICQRGTSLTIQCQVDSQVTMMFWYRQQPGQSLTLIATANQGSEATYESGFVIDKFPISRPNLTFSTLTVSNMSPEDSSIYLCSVEDLMGGGNYGYTFGSGTRLTVV.

This clonotype showed up just a few times. CDR3 sequence: CASRVTGYGYTF. In DNA form, the CDR3 reads TGTGCCAGCAGAGTGACAGGCTATGGCTACACCTTC. The chain employs TRBV2 and TRBJ1-2; D possibly corresponds to TRBD1 (6 bases). CDR1 is SNHLY, CDR2 FYNNEI, per germline. CDR3 length: 12 amino acids. The germline V and J ends were trimmed by 6 bases and 4 bases, with 9 bases remaining between them.

This rearrangement joins TRBV20-1 to TRBJ2-1, with 7 positions matching TRBD1. Trimming at V came to 3 bases and at J to 4 bases, leaving 9 bases not matched to a gene. Germline lookup yields CDR1 DFQATT and CDR2 SNEGSKA (reference sequence). This CDR3 has 15 residues. The CDR3 DNA follows: TGCAGTGCTAGGCATGCCGGGGACAGTTACAATGAGCAGTTCTTC. Protein: CSARHAGDSYNEQFF.

The chain joins TRBV7-9 to TRBJ2-1; D gene uncertain. The germline V gene has CDR1 SEHNR and CDR2 FQNEAQ (reference sequence). CDR3 size: 12 residues. Between the trimmed V and J ends, which lost 1 base and 10 bases, there was a span of 8 bases. The CDR3 region has the DNA TGTGCCAGCAGCTTAGAGTTTTCAGAGCAGTTCTTC. Translation gives CASSLEFSEQFF.

In this sample, this clonotype turned up a few times. This chain joins TRBV12-3 or TRBV12-4 and TRBJ2-1; the D gene is possibly TRBD2 (5 bases). The CDR3 is 16 amino acids. The V end lost 3 bases, the J end lost 3 bases, and 15 bases lay between the germline ends. CDR3 sequence reads: CASSFGERAYYNEQFF. In DNA, the CDR3 is TGTGCCAGCAGTTTTGGTGAGAGGGCCTACTACAATGAGCAGTTCTTC.

CDR3 loop: CASSYDRGDEKLFF. CDR3 coding DNA: TGTGCCAGCAGCTACGACAGGGGGGATGAAAAACTGTTTTTT. V usage is TRBV7-2 and J usage is TRBJ1-4, with 9 bases lining up with TRBD1. The CDR3 totals 14 residues. CDR1 and CDR2 (germline): SGHTA, FQGNSA. V shed 4 bases, J shed 6 bases, and the junction held 3 bases outside the gene matches.

The CDR3 DNA follows: TGTGCCAGCAGTGAAGTAGGGGGGAGCGGGGGGGTTCTGAGCTCCTACAATGAGCAGTTCTTC. As protein: CASSEVGGSGGVLSSYNEQFF. The chain has TRBV2 and TRBJ2-1; 10 bases line up with TRBD2. CDR1 and CDR2 (germline): SNHLY, FYNNEI. The CDR3 contains 21 residues. The ends lost 1 base at V and 0 bases at J; junction bases unmatched: 15.

This clonotype was observed a few times. The chain joins TRBV7-2 to TRBJ2-1; 10 bases fit TRBD2. The CDR3 sequence is 17 residues long. Germline lookup yields CDR1 SGHTA and CDR2 FQGNSA. J gave up 9 bases and V 3 bases, and 14 bases lay outside the gene matches. The CDR3 region is CASSLARTAGGLSEQFF. For the CDR3, the DNA is TGTGCCAGCAGCTTGGCCCGGACAGCGGGGGGGCTTAGTGAGCAGTTCTTC. The full variable domain, its missing parts supplied by reference TRBV7-2 and TRBJ2-1, is GAGVSQSPSNKVTEKGKDVELRCDPISGHTALYWYRQSLGQGLEFLIYFQGNSAPDKSGLPSDRFSAERTGGSVSTLTIQRTQQEDSAVYLCASSLARTAGGLSEQFFGPGTRLTVL.

This chain links TRBV5-1 with TRBJ2-3, with a tentative D call TRBD1 (5 bases). Germline V lookup: CDR1 SGHRS, CDR2 YFSETQ. The CDR3 extends over 18 amino acids. V shed 0 bases and J shed 2 bases, with 19 bases lying between them. The CDR3 region has the DNA TGCGCCAGCAGCTTGGGTGTTCTGGTCAGGGAACTCACAGATACGCAGTATTTT. It specifies CASSLGVLVRELTDTQYF.